Detailed here is one TCR beta chain. The sample is drawn from a study of blood T cell repertoires in COVID-19. Trimming removed 0 bases from V and 5 bases from J; junction bases left unmatched: 9. The germline CDR1 and CDR2 sequences are LGHNA and YSLEER. The CDR3 is 16 residues long. The assay was immunoSEQ multiplex PCR, and TCRdb's table has in-frame clones only and misses some. The top ten hold roughly 1.2% of the sample, which has 200,000 to 250,000 clones, 83% seen once. The clonotype comes from a woman aged 25 to 45 with COVID-19, enrolled during active disease. This chain joins TRBV4-3 and TRBJ1-1; 7 bases line up with TRBD1. Sequences were obtained from peripheral blood. CDR3 bases: TGCGCCAGCAGCCAAGATTGGCAGGGGGTAAGGACTGAAGCTTTCTTT. As protein: CASSQDWQGVRTEAFF.